The rows below give T cell receptor beta chains drawn from one sample of a study of blood T cell repertoires in COVID-19. The data were produced by immunoSEQ multiplex PCR, yet TCRdb's version contains in-frame clones alone and is incomplete. Among about 120,000 clones listed, 65% to 90% were seen once. The sequenced material came from peripheral blood. Every receptor here comes from an elderly man with acute or convalescent COVID-19. Each CDR3 is given with its conserved first and last residue. The D gene is left open where the match is weak. For some rows the clone size is stated as once, few or many, or as a class when expanded; others skip it.

TRBD2	TRBV5-1	TRBJ2-5	few	CASRPTSGGSETQYF	TGCGCCAGCAGGCCGACTAGCGGGGGGTCGGAGACCCAGTACTTC
-	TRBV18	TRBJ2-1	-	CASSPASEGEQFF	TGTGCCAGCTCACCGGCTTCAGAGGGTGAGCAGTTCTTC
-	TRBV29-1	TRBJ1-2	-	CSVASGDGYTF	TGCAGCGTGGCCTCAGGGGATGGCTACACCTTC
-	TRBV19	TRBJ1-3	-	CASSPGTSAGNTIYF	TGTGCCAGTAGTCCCGGGACTTCAGCTGGAAACACCATATATTTT
-	TRBV6-5	TRBJ2-3	-	CASSYSHPDTQYF	TGTGCCAGCAGTTACTCACACCCAGATACGCAGTATTTT
-	TRBV19	TRBJ2-7	-	CASSYVAGYEQYF	TGTGCCAGTAGTTATGTGGCGGGCTACGAGCAGTACTTC
TRBD1	TRBV6-6	TRBJ2-7	-	CASSSRDRGDYEQYF	TGTGCCAGCAGTTCAAGGGACAGGGGGGACTACGAGCAGTACTTC
TRBD2	TRBV18	TRBJ2-7	-	CASSGKSGTSGAFSYEQYF	TGTGCCAGCTCAGGAAAGAGCGGGACTAGCGGGGCCTTCTCCTACGAGCAGTACTTC
-	TRBV7-8	TRBJ1-1	-	CASSADGGKGSEAFF	TGTGCCAGCAGCGCCGACGGGGGTAAGGGAAGTGAAGCTTTCTTT
TRBD1	TRBV7-8	TRBJ2-3	-	CASSLGRGWTDTQYF	TGTGCCAGCAGCTTAGGCAGGGGGTGGACAGATACGCAGTATTTT
TRBD1	TRBV30	TRBJ2-2	once	CAWIFGQGFTGELFF	TGTGCCTGGATCTTCGGACAGGGATTCACCGGGGAGCTGTTTTTT
-	TRBV6-2/TRBV6-3	TRBJ2-3	-	CASSYSPIYTDTQYF	TGTGCCAGCAGTTACTCTCCTATATACACAGATACGCAGTATTTT
TRBD1	TRBV18	TRBJ1-1	-	CASSPAGTVNTEAFF	TGTGCCAGCTCACCCGCCGGGACAGTAAACACTGAAGCTTTCTTT
-	TRBV7-9	TRBJ2-1	-	CASSFQTTRNEQFF	TGTGCCAGCAGCTTCCAGACTACTCGCAATGAGCAGTTCTTC
-	TRBV12-5	TRBJ2-5	-	CASESAGREETQYF	TGTGCTAGTGAGTCCGCCGGCAGGGAAGAGACCCAGTACTTC
TRBD1	TRBV6-5	TRBJ1-2	-	CASTTLGQGKSYTF	TGTGCCAGCACCACCCTCGGACAGGGGAAAAGTTACACCTTC
-	TRBV12-3/TRBV12-4	TRBJ1-2	-	CASRIAGKGGYTF	TGTGCCAGCAGAATCGCCGGGAAAGGCGGCTACACCTTC
TRBD1	TRBV5-1	TRBJ1-1	-	CASSLSGQPHTEAFF	TGCGCCAGCAGCCTCTCGGGACAGCCCCACACTGAAGCTTTCTTT
TRBD1	TRBV28	TRBJ1-1	-	CASSFLDRGNTEAFF	TGTGCCAGCAGTTTCCTCGACAGGGGGAACACTGAAGCTTTCTTT
TRBD2	TRBV7-9	TRBJ2-7	-	CASSLGTSGGSYEQYF	TGTGCCAGCAGCTTAGGAACTAGCGGGGGCTCCTACGAGCAGTACTTC